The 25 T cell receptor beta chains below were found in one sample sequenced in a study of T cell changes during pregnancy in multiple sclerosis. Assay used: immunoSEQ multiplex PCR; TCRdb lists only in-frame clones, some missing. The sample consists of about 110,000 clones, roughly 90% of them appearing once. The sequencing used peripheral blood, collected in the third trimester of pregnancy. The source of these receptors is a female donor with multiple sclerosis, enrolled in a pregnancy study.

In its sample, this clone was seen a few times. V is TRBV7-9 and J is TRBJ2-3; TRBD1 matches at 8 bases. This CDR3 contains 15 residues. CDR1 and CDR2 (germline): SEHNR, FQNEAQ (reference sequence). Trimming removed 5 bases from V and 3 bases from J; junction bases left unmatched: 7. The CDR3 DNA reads TGTGCCAGCAGCCTGGGACAGGAAGGTACAGATACGCAGTATTTT. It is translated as CASSLGQEGTDTQYF.

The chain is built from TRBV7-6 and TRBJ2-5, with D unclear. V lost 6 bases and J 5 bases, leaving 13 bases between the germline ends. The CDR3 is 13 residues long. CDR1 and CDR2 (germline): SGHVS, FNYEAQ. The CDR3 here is CASRNQVKETQYF. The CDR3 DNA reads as TGTGCCAGCAGAAATCAGGTCAAGGAGACCCAGTACTTC. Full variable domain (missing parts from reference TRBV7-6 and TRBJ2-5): GAGVSQSPRYKVTKRGQDVALRCDPISGHVSLYWYRQALGQGPEFLTYFNYEAQQDKSGLPNDRFSAERPEGSISTLTIQRTEQRDSAMYRCASRNQVKETQYFGPGTRLLVL.

Here the CDR3 DNA reads TGTGCCAGCAGCTCCCGAGGGACACTGAACACTGAAGCTTTCTTT. This translates into CASSSRGTLNTEAFF. V and J are TRBV7-2 and TRBJ1-1; possible D gene TRBD1, 6 bases. Germline V gene data show CDR1 as SGHTA and CDR2 as FQGNSA. V lost 4 bases and J lost 0, with 12 bases in between. CDR3 length: 15 amino acids.

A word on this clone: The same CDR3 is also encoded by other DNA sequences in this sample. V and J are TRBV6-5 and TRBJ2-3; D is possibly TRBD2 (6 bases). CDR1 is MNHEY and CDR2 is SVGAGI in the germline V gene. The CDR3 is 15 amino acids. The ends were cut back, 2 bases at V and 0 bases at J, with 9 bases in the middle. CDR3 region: CASSYGGASTDTQYF. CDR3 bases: TGTGCCAGCAGTTACGGAGGGGCCAGCACAGATACGCAGTATTTT.

The CDR3: CASSVGAGPYEQYF. In DNA, the CDR3 is TGTGCCAGCAGCGTAGGCGCAGGGCCCTACGAGCAGTACTTC. The chain uses TRBV9 and TRBJ2-7; weak D call: TRBD1 (5 bases). The CDR3 loop spans 14 amino acids. Trimming shortened V by 0 bases and J by 2 bases, and 9 bases separated the two germline ends. CDR1 and CDR2 (germline): SGDLS, YYNGEE. Using reference TRBV9 and TRBJ2-7 for the parts outside the CDR3, the full variable domain is DSGVTQTPKHLITATGQRVTLRCSPRSGDLSVYWYQQSLDQGLQFLIQYYNGEERAKGNILERFSAQQFPDLHSELNLSSLELGDSALYFCASSVGAGPYEQYFGPGTRLTVT.

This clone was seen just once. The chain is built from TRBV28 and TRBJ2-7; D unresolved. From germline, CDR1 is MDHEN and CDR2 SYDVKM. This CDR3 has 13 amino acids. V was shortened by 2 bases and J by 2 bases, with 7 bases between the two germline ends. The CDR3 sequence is CASSLAGPYEQYF. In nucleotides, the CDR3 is TGTGCCAGCAGTTTAGCAGGTCCCTACGAGCAGTACTTC.

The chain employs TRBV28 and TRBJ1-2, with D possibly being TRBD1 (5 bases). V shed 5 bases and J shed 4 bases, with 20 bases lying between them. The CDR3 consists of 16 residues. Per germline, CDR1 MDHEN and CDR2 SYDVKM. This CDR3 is CASSPVARGSSYGYTF. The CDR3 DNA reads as TGTGCCAGCAGTCCTGTCGCAAGGGGATCTTCCTATGGCTACACCTTC.

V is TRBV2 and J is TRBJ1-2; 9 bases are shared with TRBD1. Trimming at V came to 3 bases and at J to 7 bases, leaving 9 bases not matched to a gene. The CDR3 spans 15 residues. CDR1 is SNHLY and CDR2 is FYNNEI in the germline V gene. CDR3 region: CASSDSYRGRSGYTF. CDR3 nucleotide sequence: TGTGCCAGCAGTGATTCGTACAGGGGGCGAAGTGGCTACACCTTC.

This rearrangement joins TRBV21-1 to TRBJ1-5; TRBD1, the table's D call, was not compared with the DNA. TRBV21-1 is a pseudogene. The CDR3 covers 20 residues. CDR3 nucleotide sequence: TGTGCCAGCAGCAAAGCCTCTCCGGGACAGGACGATAGGGGCAATCAGCCCCAGCATTTT. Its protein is CASSKASPGQDDRGNQPQHF.

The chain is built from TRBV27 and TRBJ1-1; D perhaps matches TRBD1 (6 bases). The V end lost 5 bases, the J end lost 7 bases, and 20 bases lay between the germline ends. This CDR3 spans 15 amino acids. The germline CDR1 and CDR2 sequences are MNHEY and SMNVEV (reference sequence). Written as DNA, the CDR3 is TGTGCCAGCAGTCTCAGGGGTTTGCCGGATAGTGAAGCTTTCTTT. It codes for CASSLRGLPDSEAFF.

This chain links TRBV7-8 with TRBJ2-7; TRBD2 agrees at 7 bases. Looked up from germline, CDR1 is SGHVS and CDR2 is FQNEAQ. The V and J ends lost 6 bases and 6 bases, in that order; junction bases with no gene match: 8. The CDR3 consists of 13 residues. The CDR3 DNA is TGTGCCAGCAGTCTAGCGGCCAACCCCGAGCAGTACTTC. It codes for CASSLAANPEQYF.

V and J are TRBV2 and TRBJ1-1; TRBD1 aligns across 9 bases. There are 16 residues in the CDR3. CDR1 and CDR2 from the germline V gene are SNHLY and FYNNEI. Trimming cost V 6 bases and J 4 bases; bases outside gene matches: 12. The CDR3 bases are TGTGCCAGCAGACAAAGGAGGGACAGGGTGGGCACTGAAGCTTTCTTT. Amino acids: CASRQRRDRVGTEAFF.

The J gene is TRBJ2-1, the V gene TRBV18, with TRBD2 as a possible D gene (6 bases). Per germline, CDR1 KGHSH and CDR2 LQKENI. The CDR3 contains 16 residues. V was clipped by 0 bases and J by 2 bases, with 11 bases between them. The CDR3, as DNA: TGTGCCAGCTCACCACCGGGGACTCGCCCCTACAATGAGCAGTTCTTC. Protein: CASSPPGTRPYNEQFF.

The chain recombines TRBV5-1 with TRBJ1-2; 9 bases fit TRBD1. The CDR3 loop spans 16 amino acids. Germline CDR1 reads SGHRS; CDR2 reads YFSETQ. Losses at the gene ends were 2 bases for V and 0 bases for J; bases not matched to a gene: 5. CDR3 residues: CASSFGTGISNYGYTF. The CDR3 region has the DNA TGCGCCAGCAGCTTCGGGACAGGGATCTCTAACTATGGCTACACCTTC.

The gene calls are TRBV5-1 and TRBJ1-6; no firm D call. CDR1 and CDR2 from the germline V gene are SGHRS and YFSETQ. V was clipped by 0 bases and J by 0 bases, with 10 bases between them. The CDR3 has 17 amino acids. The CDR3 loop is CASSLGQRSSYNSPLHF. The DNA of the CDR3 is TGCGCCAGCAGCTTGGGTCAGAGGAGCTCCTATAATTCACCCCTCCACTTT.

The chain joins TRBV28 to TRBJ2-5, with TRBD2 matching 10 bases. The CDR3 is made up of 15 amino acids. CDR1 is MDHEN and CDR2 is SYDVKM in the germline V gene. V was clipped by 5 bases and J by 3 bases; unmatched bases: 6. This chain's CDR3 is CASSPSLAGKETQYF. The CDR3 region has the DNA TGTGCCAGCAGTCCGTCACTAGCGGGGAAAGAGACCCAGTACTTC.

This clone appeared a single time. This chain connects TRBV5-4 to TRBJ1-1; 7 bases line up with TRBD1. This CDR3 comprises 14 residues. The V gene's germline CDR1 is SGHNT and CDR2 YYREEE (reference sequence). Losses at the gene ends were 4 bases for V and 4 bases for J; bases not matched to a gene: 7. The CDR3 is CASSRDRVTTEAFF. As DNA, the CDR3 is TGTGCCAGCAGCCGTGACAGGGTGACCACTGAAGCTTTCTTT.

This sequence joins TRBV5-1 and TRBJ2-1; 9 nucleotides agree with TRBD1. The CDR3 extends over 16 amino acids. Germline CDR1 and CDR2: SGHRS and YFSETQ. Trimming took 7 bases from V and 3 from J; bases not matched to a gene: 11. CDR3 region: CASAPDRGVFYNEQFF. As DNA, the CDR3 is TGCGCCAGCGCCCCTGACAGGGGGGTGTTCTACAATGAGCAGTTCTTC.

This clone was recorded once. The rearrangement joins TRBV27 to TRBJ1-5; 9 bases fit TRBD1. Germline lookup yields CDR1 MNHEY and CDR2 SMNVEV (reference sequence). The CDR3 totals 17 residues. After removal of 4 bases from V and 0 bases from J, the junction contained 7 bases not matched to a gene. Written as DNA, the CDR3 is TGTGCCAGCAGTTCGGGACAGGGCCTAGATAGCAATCAGCCCCAGCATTTT. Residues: CASSSGQGLDSNQPQHF.

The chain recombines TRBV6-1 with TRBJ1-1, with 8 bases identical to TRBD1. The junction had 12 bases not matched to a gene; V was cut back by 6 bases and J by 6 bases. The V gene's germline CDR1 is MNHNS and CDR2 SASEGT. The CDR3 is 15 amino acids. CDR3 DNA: TGTGCCAGCAGCCCCTACGGACAGGGATCGTCTGAAGCTTTCTTT. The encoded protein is CASSPYGQGSSEAFF.

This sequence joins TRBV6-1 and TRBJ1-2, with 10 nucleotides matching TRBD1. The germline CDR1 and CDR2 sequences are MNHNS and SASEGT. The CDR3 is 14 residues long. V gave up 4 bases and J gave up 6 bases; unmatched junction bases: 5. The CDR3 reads CASSGQGAPDGYTF. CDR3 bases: TGTGCCAGCAGTGGACAGGGGGCGCCGGATGGCTACACCTTC.

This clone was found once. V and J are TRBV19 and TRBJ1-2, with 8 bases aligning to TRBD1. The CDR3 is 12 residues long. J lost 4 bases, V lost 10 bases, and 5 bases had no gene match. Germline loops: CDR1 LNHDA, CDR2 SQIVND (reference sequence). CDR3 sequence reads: CAILDRVYGYTF. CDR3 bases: TGTGCCATATTGGACAGGGTCTATGGCTACACCTTC.

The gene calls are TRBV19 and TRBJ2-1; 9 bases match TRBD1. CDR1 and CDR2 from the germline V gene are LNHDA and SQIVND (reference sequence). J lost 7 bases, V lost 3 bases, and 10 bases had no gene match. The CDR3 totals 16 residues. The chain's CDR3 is CASSMWTGEVWNEQFF. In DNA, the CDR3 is TGTGCCAGTAGTATGTGGACAGGGGAAGTCTGGAATGAGCAGTTCTTC.

CDR3 nucleotide sequence: TGTGCCAGCAGCTTGGGGAGACCGAATCAGCCCCAGCATTTT. Translated, it gives CASSLGRPNQPQHF. The chain employs TRBV13 and TRBJ1-5; D remains unclear. With 3 bases removed from V and 4 bases from J, the gap between germline ends came to 10 bases. This CDR3 has 14 residues. Germline values: CDR1 PRHDT, CDR2 FYEKMQ (reference sequence).

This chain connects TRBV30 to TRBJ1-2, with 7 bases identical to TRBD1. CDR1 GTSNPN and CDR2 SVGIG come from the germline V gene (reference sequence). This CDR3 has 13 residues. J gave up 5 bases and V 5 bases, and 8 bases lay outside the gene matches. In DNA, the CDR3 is TGTGCCTGGTGGGACAGCCATATGTATGGCTACACCTTC. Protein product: CAWWDSHMYGYTF.